The 2 T cell receptor beta chains below come from one sample, sequenced in a study of blood T cell repertoires in COVID-19 (dated by TCRdb to 2018 to 2020). The library was obtained by the immunoSEQ multiplex PCR assay. Held by TCRdb, this immuneACCESS table contains in-frame sequences only and omits some clones. Under half of the omission traces to an unresolved V gene where checked; the cause of the rest is unknown. For this sample there are fewer than 80,000 clones; about 76% appear just once. More than 5% of the sample goes to the ten largest clones. The source material was peripheral blood. Source of these receptors: a human donor in a cohort sampled during active COVID-19.

CDR3 nucleotide sequence: TGCGCCAGCAGCTTGGGACTAGCTTCTTCTCGGGCCGGGGAGCTGTTTTTT. Protein sequence: CASSLGLASSRAGELFF. V usage is TRBV5-1 and J usage is TRBJ2-2, with TRBD2 identical over 7 bases. This CDR3 region has 17 residues. V trimming: 0 bases; J trimming: 6 bases; junction bases outside the gene matches: 11. Germline V gene lookup returns CDR1 SGHRS and CDR2 YFSETQ.

This clone has just a few counts. The chain recombines TRBV30 with TRBJ2-7, with D maybe TRBD1 (5 bases). V was clipped by 0 bases and J by 5 bases, with 14 bases between them. The CDR3 is 14 residues long. CDR1 GTSNPN and CDR2 SVGIG come from the germline V gene (reference sequence). This CDR3 reads CAWSVRGVPHEQYF. In DNA, the CDR3 is TGTGCCTGGAGTGTAAGGGGCGTGCCCCACGAGCAGTACTTC. Variable domain in full (rest from reference TRBV30 and TRBJ2-7): SQTIHQWPATLVQPVGSPLSLECTVEGTSNPNLYWYRQAAGRGLQLLFYSVGIGQISSEVPQNLSASRPQDRQFILSSKKLLLSDSGFYLCAWSVRGVPHEQYFGPGTRLTVT.